Each of the 27 T cell receptor beta chains below was sequenced from the same sample in a study of regulatory T cells in long-lasting Graves disease. Described time point: newly diagnosed GD, antithyroid drugs for less than 3 months. Extracted RNA from PBMCs served as the source of the TCR library. CDR3-region Arm-PCR and iRepertoire HTBI primers produced the TCR beta libraries. One entry per CDR3 protein results from TCRdb running MiXCR on the multiplex PCR reads. The table lists some 600,000 distinct CDR3 sequences, about 16% of them singletons. The same sample was also used in a study of T cells in Graves' hyperthyroidism and ophthalmopathy.

This material consisted of peripheral blood mononuclear cells (PBMCs), taken at new diagnosis, from a patient treated with antithyroid drugs. The receptor source for this set is a man between 18 and 35 years old with Graves disease.

Note on this clonotype: This may be a read error, as it is one base from a much larger clone. The chain uses TRBV10-3 and TRBJ2-2; TRBD1 is a possible D gene (6 bases). The CDR3 loop spans 16 amino acids. V lost 0 bases and J 7 bases, leaving 15 bases between the germline ends. Per germline, CDR1 ENHRY and CDR2 SYGVKD. CDR3 residues: CAISESNREVVGELFF. CDR3 DNA sequence: TGTGCCATCAGTGAGTCAAACAGGGAAGTTGTCGGGGAGCTGTTTTTT.

This clonotype was detected ten times or more. CDR3 DNA: TGTGCCAGCAGTTCCGTCGCGTCTAGCGGGAGTAGTAACGGGGAGCTGTTTTTT. Translation: CASSSVASSGSSNGELFF. The chain is built from TRBV27 and TRBJ2-2; 10 bases are shared with TRBD2. From germline, CDR1 is MNHEY and CDR2 SMNVEV (reference sequence). The V and J ends lost 4 bases and 7 bases, in that order; junction bases with no gene match: 15. This CDR3 is built from 18 residues.

The table lists this clonotype with many counts. The V and J genes are TRBV7-3 and TRBJ2-1, with unresolved D. Trimming pared 1 base from V and 7 bases from J, leaving 8 bases between. Per the germline V gene, CDR1 is SGHTA and CDR2 is FQGTGA. The CDR3 totals 13 residues. The CDR3 region has the DNA TGTGCCAGCAGCTTAAGGGGTGGGAATGAGCAGTTCTTC. As protein: CASSLRGGNEQFF.

At least ten counts were recorded for this clonotype. This sequence joins TRBV6-7 and TRBJ1-2, with 7 bases matching TRBD1. TRBV6-7 is filed as an ORF, its function uncertain. Trimming took 2 bases from V and 2 from J; bases not matched to a gene: 11. CDR3 length equals 17 residues. CDR3 in DNA: TGTGCCAGCAGTTACCCATTCGACGGACAGGCGAACTATGGCTACACCTTC. Translating gives CASSYPFDGQANYGYTF.

This clonotype was detected a few times. V gene TRBV19 combines with J gene TRBJ2-5, with TRBD2 matching over 8 bases. The germline gives CDR1 LNHDA, CDR2 SQIVND (reference sequence). This CDR3 region has 14 residues. V trimming: 3 bases; J trimming: 4 bases; junction bases outside the gene matches: 4. CDR3 nucleotides: TGTGCCAGTAGTATGACGGGAGGGCCAGAGACCCAGTACTTC. Its translation: CASSMTGGPETQYF.

In regard to this clonotype: The junction differs from germline at one of its ends, possibly a read error. CDR3 bases: TGTGCCAGGAGTACGGATGGCACGGGACAGGGGATTTACGAGCAGTACTTC. Amino acid sequence: CARSTDGTGQGIYEQYF. The chain joins TRBV19 to TRBJ2-7; TRBD1 matches 10 bases. CDR3 size: 17 residues. Germline CDR1 is LNHDA and CDR2 is SQIVND (reference sequence).

This clonotype occurred many times. The gene calls are TRBV11-1 and TRBJ1-1; maybe TRBD1 (6 bases). V dropped 5 bases and J dropped 6 bases, with 19 bases sitting between them. Germline CDR1 reads SGHAT; CDR2 reads FQDESV (reference sequence). The CDR3 has 15 residues. The CDR3 loop is CASSARPGAPAEAFF. CDR3 nucleotide sequence: TGTGCCAGCAGCGCCCGACCAGGGGCCCCCGCTGAAGCTTTCTTT.

The sample holds many counts of this clonotype. V gene TRBV28 combines with J gene TRBJ2-1; TRBD1 matches at 7 bases. The germline gives CDR1 MDHEN, CDR2 SYDVKM. The junction had 10 bases not matched to a gene; V was cut back by 2 bases and J by 3 bases. The CDR3 consists of 17 residues. The CDR3 nucleotides read TGTGCCAGCAGTTTAACGGTAGGGGGCAGTTACTACAATGAGCAGTTCTTC. It encodes CASSLTVGGSYYNEQFF.

This clonotype showed up just a few times. This chain links TRBV19 with TRBJ1-5; D gene ambiguous. The V gene's germline CDR1 is LNHDA and CDR2 SQIVND (reference sequence). Trimming left V 3 bases short and J 5 bases short, with 17 bases between. The CDR3 runs to 16 residues. CDR3 nucleotide sequence: TGTGCCAGTAGTATCGGGCCTCCCCGCGTTCATCAGCCCCAGCATTTT. Translating it yields CASSIGPPRVHQPQHF.

The chain is built from TRBV4-3 and TRBJ1-5, with D maybe TRBD1 (6 bases). Trimming left V 1 base short and J 1 base short, with 8 bases between. The CDR3 has 15 residues. The germline gives CDR1 LGHNA, CDR2 YSLEER. DNA for the CDR3: TGCGCCAGCAGCCAAGTACAGGGCAGCAATCAGCCCCAGCATTTT. This codes for CASSQVQGSNQPQHF.

This clonotype was seen at least ten times. The rearrangement links TRBV2 to TRBJ1-6; TRBD1 aligns across 10 bases. Germline loops: CDR1 SNHLY, CDR2 FYNNEI. This CDR3 is built from 15 residues. V shed 4 bases, J shed 7 bases, and the junction held 4 bases outside the gene matches. This CDR3 is CASSGTGGDNSPLHF. In nucleotides, the CDR3 is TGTGCCAGCAGTGGGACAGGGGGGGACAATTCACCCCTCCACTTT. Looking up the rest from reference TRBV2 and TRBJ1-6 gives the full variable domain: EPEVTQTPSHQVTQMGQEVILRCVPISNHLYFYWYRQILGQKVEFLVSFYNNEISEKSEIFDDQFSVERPDGSNFTLKIRSTKLEDSAMYFCASSGTGGDNSPLHFGNGTRLTVT.

This clonotype was recorded at least ten times. V gene TRBV20-1 combines with J gene TRBJ2-1; 9 bases fit TRBD1. The CDR3 consists of 14 residues. V lost 2 bases, J lost 8 bases, and 7 bases stayed unmatched. The germline gives CDR1 DFQATT, CDR2 SNEGSKA (reference sequence). CDR3 sequence: CSARPGQGIYEQFF. The DNA for the CDR3 is TGCAGTGCTAGACCGGGACAGGGTATCTATGAGCAGTTCTTC.

V usage is TRBV28 and J usage is TRBJ2-1, with 7 bases aligning to TRBD1. Germline-derived CDR1 and CDR2 are MDHEN and SYDVKM. The V segment lost 4 bases and the J segment 3 bases; nucleotides outside the gene matches: 12. This CDR3 is built from 17 residues. CDR3 protein: CASSSYLQGVGYNEQFF. The CDR3 DNA follows: TGTGCCAGCAGTTCGTACCTCCAGGGGGTGGGCTACAATGAGCAGTTCTTC.

V and J are TRBV5-6 and TRBJ2-5; TRBD2 aligns across 10 bases. Germline values: CDR1 SGHDT, CDR2 YYEEEE. V shed 1 base, J shed 5 bases, and the junction held 8 bases outside the gene matches. The CDR3 extends over 16 amino acids. In nucleotides, the CDR3 is TGTGCCAGCAGCTTGAGGCTAGCGGGAGAGGGCGAGACCCAGTACTTC. It encodes CASSLRLAGEGETQYF.

This clonotype came up many times. The J gene is TRBJ1-1, the V gene TRBV30; D gene unclear. The CDR3 is 14 residues long. V lost 0 bases, J lost 2 bases, and 10 bases lay in between. Germline V lookup: CDR1 GTSNPN, CDR2 SVGIG (reference sequence). The CDR3 DNA is TGTGCCTGGAGTGTAAAACGGATAAACACTGAAGCTTTCTTT. Its protein product is CAWSVKRINTEAFF. The full variable domain, rest sourced from reference TRBV30 and TRBJ1-1, is SQTIHQWPATLVQPVGSPLSLECTVEGTSNPNLYWYRQAAGRGLQLLFYSVGIGQISSEVPQNLSASRPQDRQFILSSKKLLLSDSGFYLCAWSVKRINTEAFFGQGTRLTVV.

In regard to this clonotype: The germline gene is not matched at one end of the junction; a read error may be the cause. This rearrangement joins TRBV28 to TRBJ2-1, with 10 bases matching TRBD2. This CDR3 has 20 amino acids. The germline V gene encodes CDR1 MDHEN and CDR2 SYDVKM. In DNA, the CDR3 is TGTGCCAGCAGCCTGGGGAGCGGGAGGGCCAGTGTAACGTCCTACAATGAGCAGCTCTTC. Translation gives CASSLGSGRASVTSYNEQLF.

This clonotype has at least ten counts. The chain recombines TRBV5-1 with TRBJ2-7, with a tentative D call TRBD1 (5 bases). Trimming pared 0 bases from V and 5 bases from J, leaving 12 bases between. Germline-derived CDR1 and CDR2 are SGHRS and YFSETQ. There are 14 residues in the CDR3. The CDR3: CASSLEIGRDEQYF. CDR3 bases: TGCGCCAGCAGCTTGGAGATTGGCAGGGACGAGCAGTACTTC.

Notes on this clonotype: Just one base apart from a much larger clone, this may be a read error. The rearrangement links TRBV6-5 to TRBJ2-5, with 12 nucleotides matching TRBD2. The germline V gene encodes CDR1 MNHEY and CDR2 SVGAGI. This CDR3 contains 16 residues. The DNA of the CDR3 is TGTGCCAACAGTTACAATCCGGGACTAGCGGGAGAGACCCAGTACTTC. This gives the protein CANSYNPGLAGETQYF.

This clonotype was seen ten or more times. The chain combines TRBV2 with TRBJ2-5; 9 nucleotides agree with TRBD2. Germline loops: CDR1 SNHLY, CDR2 FYNNEI. The CDR3 loop spans 16 amino acids. Trimming removed 6 bases from V and 5 bases from J; junction bases left unmatched: 13. The CDR3 region has the DNA TGTGCCAGCAGCCGGGATCATGTAGCGGGAGTTGAGACCCAGTACTTC. Protein product: CASSRDHVAGVETQYF.

The chain links TRBV4-1 to TRBJ2-7; D might be TRBD1 (5 bases). The CDR3 runs to 17 residues. Germline V gives CDR1 MGHRA, CDR2 YSYEKL. The V end was cut by 1 base, the J end by 6 bases, with 22 bases between. Here the CDR3 reads CASSQVLSRTKRGEQYF. The DNA for the CDR3 is TGCGCCAGCAGCCAAGTTCTTAGTCGGACAAAAAGAGGCGAGCAGTACTTC.

This clonotype was counted at least ten times. The J gene is TRBJ2-1, the V gene TRBV30; TRBD2 aligns across 7 bases. Germline loops: CDR1 GTSNPN, CDR2 SVGIG (reference sequence). Unmatched junction bases numbered 4, after V lost 5 bases and J lost 3 bases. This CDR3 comprises 13 residues. The CDR3 coding sequence is TGTGCCTGGGGGAGGGACTACTACAATGAGCAGTTCTTC. It yields the protein CAWGRDYYNEQFF.

The V call is TRBV4-2, the J call TRBJ2-1, with D hard to call. The germline V and J ends were trimmed by 0 bases and 3 bases, with 9 bases remaining between them. The germline V gene has CDR1 LGHNA and CDR2 YNFKEQ. The length of the CDR3 is 15 residues. The CDR3 sequence: CASSQEHSDYNEQFF. The CDR3 nucleotides are TGTGCCAGCAGCCAAGAGCATTCTGACTACAATGAGCAGTTCTTC.

This clonotype was seen repeatedly, ten times or more. The chain combines TRBV20-1 with TRBJ2-1; 9 bases are shared with TRBD2. Germline V gene lookup returns CDR1 DFQATT and CDR2 SNEGSKA (reference sequence). The CDR3 is 14 amino acids. The J segment lost 6 bases and the V segment lost 6 bases, leaving 9 bases of the junction unmatched. The CDR3 DNA reads as TGCAGTGCCCAGCGTAGCGGGAGACCCAATGAGCAGTTCTTC. This sequence encodes CSAQRSGRPNEQFF.

The chain combines TRBV5-1 with TRBJ2-1; no reliable D call. Trimming took 0 bases from V and 8 from J, leaving 15 bases between them. Germline V gene sequence: CDR1 SGHRS, CDR2 YFSETQ. The CDR3 sequence is 15 residues long. The CDR3 spells CASSLVPDEKYEQFF. CDR3 DNA: TGCGCCAGCAGCTTGGTTCCTGATGAGAAATATGAGCAGTTCTTC.

This clonotype was seen only once. One junction end does not reproduce the germline sequence, and a read error may be involved. The J gene is TRBJ1-5, the V gene TRBV27; 7 nucleotides line up with TRBD1. Germline-derived CDR1 and CDR2 are MNHEY and SMNVEV (reference sequence). The CDR3 is made up of 17 amino acids. The CDR3 protein is CASSSTPTGNFNRPQHF. CDR3 sequence (DNA): TGTGCCAGCAGTTCGACCCCGACAGGGAACTTCAATCGGCCCCAGCATTTC.

This clonotype was found many times. The rearrangement uses TRBV30 and TRBJ2-7; D possibly uses TRBD1 or TRBD2 (6 bases each). CDR3 size: 17 residues. The germline CDR1 and CDR2 sequences are GTSNPN and SVGIG (reference sequence). V shed 1 base and J shed 1 base, with 20 bases lying between them. This chain's CDR3 is CAWSARWGQRASYEQYF. CDR3 in DNA: TGTGCCTGGAGTGCGAGATGGGGGCAGCGGGCGTCCTACGAGCAGTACTTC.

The CDR3 coding sequence is TGTGCCATCAGTGAGTCTCCCCAGGCGAACACTGAAGCTTTCTTT. This translates into CAISESPQANTEAFF. This chain joins TRBV10-3 and TRBJ1-1; D not resolved. Between the trimmed V and J ends, which lost 0 bases and 1 base, there was a span of 9 bases. This CDR3 comprises 15 residues. Germline V gene sequence: CDR1 ENHRY, CDR2 SYGVKD.